These 30 T cell receptor beta chains were sequenced from one sample in a study of early T cells in non-severe SARS-CoV-2 infection. A single record per CDR3 protein comes from TCRdb applying MiXCR to the 5' RACE reads. The sample lists some 80,000 distinct CDR3 sequences, roughly 13% occurring once. The sequenced material came from whole blood. The receptors were sampled from an adult who was a healthcare worker with PCR-confirmed SARS-CoV-2 infection or an uninfected control (not recorded which).

This clonotype came up many times. The rearrangement joins TRBV24-1 to TRBJ1-1; the D gene is possibly TRBD1 (5 bases). Trimming left V 5 bases short and J 0 bases short, with 9 bases between. CDR3 length: 14 residues. Per the germline V gene, CDR1 is KGHDR and CDR2 is SFDVKD. CDR3 loop: CATSAQGLNTEAFF. CDR3 nucleotides: TGTGCCACCAGTGCTCAGGGACTGAACACTGAAGCTTTCTTT.

CDR3 protein: CASSSSGAGQVQETQYF. The CDR3 DNA is TGTGCCAGCAGCTCTAGTGGGGCGGGACAGGTACAAGAGACCCAGTACTTC. V usage is TRBV11-2 and J usage is TRBJ2-5; 8 nucleotides line up with TRBD1. The CDR3 is 17 amino acids. V trimming: 4 bases; J trimming: 2 bases; junction bases outside the gene matches: 12. CDR1 and CDR2 from the germline V gene are SGHAT and FQNNGV.

The gene calls are TRBV2 and TRBJ1-5; the D is unclear. V was shortened by 6 bases and J by 6 bases, with 9 bases between the two germline ends. Germline V gene lookup returns CDR1 SNHLY and CDR2 FYNNEI. This CDR3 contains 12 residues. Here the CDR3 reads CASRLGFQPQHF. The CDR3 coding sequence is TGTGCCAGCAGGTTAGGGTTTCAGCCCCAGCATTTT.

Only a few counts were recorded for this clonotype. CDR3: CASSSTSGKQYF. CDR3 coding DNA: TGTGCCAGCAGTTCCACTAGCGGAAAGCAGTACTTC. The rearrangement uses TRBV6-5 and TRBJ2-7, with 8 bases that match TRBD2. V gave up 4 bases and J gave up 8 bases; unmatched junction bases: 4. Germline loops: CDR1 MNHEY, CDR2 SVGAGI. The length of the CDR3 is 12 residues.

This clonotype was found a few times. J is TRBJ1-6 and V is TRBV7-8; D possibly corresponds to TRBD1 (6 bases). Germline-derived CDR1 and CDR2 are SGHVS and FQNEAQ. With 1 base removed from V and 5 bases from J, the gap between germline ends came to 15 bases. The CDR3 has 17 residues. The CDR3 is CASSLVRGGINNSPLHF. CDR3 DNA sequence: TGTGCCAGCAGCTTAGTGCGAGGGGGGATCAATAATTCACCCCTCCACTTT.

This clonotype was detected many times. The rearrangement joins TRBV27 to TRBJ1-4; maybe TRBD1 (6 bases). CDR3 length: 12 residues. V was trimmed by 7 bases and J by 8 bases, leaving 11 bases between them. Germline CDR1 MNHEY, CDR2 SMNVEV (reference sequence). Here the CDR3 reads CASKQGGEKLFF. The CDR3 nucleotides are TGTGCCAGCAAACAGGGAGGAGAAAAACTGTTTTTT.

This clonotype appeared many times. The chain uses TRBV18 and TRBJ1-5; D not resolved. CDR3 size: 13 residues. V was shortened by 2 bases and J by 6 bases, with 8 bases between the two germline ends. The germline V gene has CDR1 KGHSH and CDR2 LQKENI. The CDR3 nucleotides read TGTGCCAGCTCACCATCACTTCTTCAGCCCCAGCATTTT. Protein sequence: CASSPSLLQPQHF.

In its sample, this clonotype was seen a few times. V usage is TRBV7-2 and J usage is TRBJ2-5, with 8 bases aligning to TRBD2. The J segment lost 10 bases and the V segment lost 7 bases, leaving 17 bases of the junction unmatched. Germline assignment: CDR1 SGHTA and CDR2 FQGNSA. The CDR3 spans 15 residues. The CDR3 spells CASIAGAGAHWGQYF. CDR3 nucleotide sequence: TGTGCCAGCATCGCCGGAGCGGGGGCCCATTGGGGCCAGTACTTC.

This clonotype came up many times. The J gene is TRBJ2-4, the V gene TRBV6-2 or TRBV6-3, with 14 bases identical to TRBD2. The CDR3 totals 18 residues. The germline V gene has CDR1 MNHEY and CDR2 SVGEGT. With 5 bases clipped from V and 0 bases from J, the junction kept 6 bases outside the gene matches. The DNA for the CDR3 is TGTGCCAGCAGTCTCGGGACTAGCGGGGGCCTAGCCAAAAACATTCAGTACTTC. It yields the protein CASSLGTSGGLAKNIQYF.

The chain employs TRBV7-2 and TRBJ1-1; a possible D gene is TRBD1 (5 bases). Germline CDR1 reads SGHTA; CDR2 reads FQGNSA. V was trimmed by 3 bases and J by 2 bases, leaving 16 bases between them. The CDR3 length is 16 residues. CDR3 loop: CASSLLGGRANTEAFF. Written as DNA, the CDR3 is TGTGCCAGCAGCTTGTTGGGCGGCAGGGCCAACACTGAAGCTTTCTTT.

The chain links TRBV18 to TRBJ2-7; D is ambiguous. The CDR3 is made up of 12 amino acids. V lost 3 bases to trimming and J lost 4 bases, with 7 bases between them. From germline, CDR1 is KGHSH and CDR2 LQKENI. The DNA for the CDR3 is TGTGCCAGCTCACCCGCGGAGTACGAGCAGTACTTC. Amino acids: CASSPAEYEQYF. Full variable domain (rest looked up from reference TRBV18 and TRBJ2-7): NAGVMQNPRHLVRRRGQEARLRCSPMKGHSHVYWYRQLPEEGLKFMVYLQKENIIDESGMPKERFSAEFPKEGPSILRIQQVVRGDSAAYFCASSPAEYEQYFGPGTRLTVT.

This chain uses TRBV9 with TRBJ2-5; D may be TRBD2 (5 bases). Germline CDR1 is SGDLS and CDR2 is YYNGEE. V was cut by 0 bases and J by 9 bases, with 12 bases left in between. The CDR3 has 13 residues. Here the CDR3 DNA reads TGTGCCAGCAGCGTAGCCGGAGCGGAGGCCCAGTACTTC. This codes for CASSVAGAEAQYF.

This clonotype was seen only once. A much larger clone lies one base from this, so it may be a read error. This chain joins TRBV15 and TRBJ2-3, with 8 bases lining up with TRBD2. This CDR3 has 16 amino acids. In germline, CDR1 is LNHNV, CDR2 YYDKDF (reference sequence). As DNA, the CDR3 is TGTGTCACCAGCAGAGGGGGGACTAGAGGCACAGATACGCAGTATTTT. It translates to CVTSRGGTRGTDTQYF.

This clonotype was detected many times. The chain links TRBV5-4 to TRBJ2-1, with 8 bases fitting TRBD2. With 4 bases clipped from V and 3 bases from J, the junction kept 15 bases outside the gene matches. Looked up from germline, CDR1 is SGHNT and CDR2 is YYREEE (reference sequence). The CDR3 runs 18 residues. The DNA for the CDR3 is TGTGCCAGCAGCCGTTCCACGGCGGGGGGCCTTCTCTACAATGAGCAGTTCTTC. It specifies CASSRSTAGGLLYNEQFF.

This clonotype was seen a handful of times. The chain has TRBV30 and TRBJ2-7, with a weak D call TRBD1 (5 bases). The CDR3 runs to 12 residues. V dropped 4 bases and J dropped 0 bases, with 7 bases sitting between them. CDR1 and CDR2 from the germline V gene are GTSNPN and SVGIG (reference sequence). As DNA, the CDR3 is TGTGCCTGGACCGGACACTCCTACGAGCAGTACTTC. It specifies CAWTGHSYEQYF.

Ten or more counts support this clonotype. The CDR3 region has the DNA TGTGCCAGCAGCGTAGATTCACAGGGGTCCACTGAAGCTTTCTTT. Translation: CASSVDSQGSTEAFF. The chain couples TRBV9 to TRBJ1-1; 7 bases fit TRBD1. The V and J ends lost 0 bases and 4 bases, in that order; junction bases with no gene match: 6. In germline, CDR1 is SGDLS, CDR2 YYNGEE. The CDR3 has 15 amino acids.

This clonotype was seen many times. This chain joins TRBV3-1 and TRBJ2-3, with 9 bases matching TRBD1. CDR1 and CDR2 from the germline V gene are LGHDT and YNNKEL (reference sequence). This CDR3 has 14 residues. V was clipped by 10 bases and J by 6 bases; unmatched bases: 11. The CDR3, as DNA: TGTGCCACCTCTACAGGGGGCGGATGGGATACGCAGTATTTT. It translates to CATSTGGGWDTQYF.

The V gene is TRBV30, the J gene TRBJ2-5; D is perhaps TRBD2 (7 bases). CDR1 GTSNPN and CDR2 SVGIG come from the germline V gene (reference sequence). The CDR3 has 15 residues. With 6 bases removed from V and 7 bases from J, the gap between germline ends came to 24 bases. This chain's CDR3 is CACQPPRGSGGTQYF. CDR3 coding DNA: TGTGCCTGCCAACCCCCCAGGGGTTCGGGGGGGACCCAGTACTTC.

This clonotype came up a few times. The rearrangement joins TRBV20-1 to TRBJ2-2, with 7 bases that match TRBD1. Germline V lookup: CDR1 DFQATT, CDR2 SNEGSKA (reference sequence). V was clipped by 6 bases and J by 0 bases; unmatched bases: 1. The CDR3 is 13 amino acids. CDR3 protein: CSAGTANTGELFF. DNA for the CDR3: TGCAGTGCAGGGACAGCGAACACCGGGGAGCTGTTTTTT.

The sample holds many counts of this clonotype. Because the CDR3's place on the DNA is in doubt, the DNA is left out and the CDR3 is given as listed by TCRdb. The chain is built from TRBV5-7 and TRBJ2-2; TRBD1, the table's D call, lacks a check against the DNA. TRBV5-7 is an open reading frame, and its role is uncertain. Including both end residues, the CDR3 is 17 amino acids long. The chain's CDR3 is CASQSPGWVPTPGSCFF.

The V call is TRBV19, the J call TRBJ1-1, with D unresolved. From germline, CDR1 is LNHDA and CDR2 SQIVND (reference sequence). The germline V and J ends were trimmed by 4 bases and 3 bases, with 15 bases remaining between them. The CDR3 has 15 residues. CDR3 amino acids: CASSRPGLGDTEAFF. The CDR3 DNA sequence: TGTGCCAGTAGTAGGCCCGGCCTCGGGGACACTGAAGCTTTCTTT.

The table lists this clonotype with many counts. This chain uses TRBV24-1 with TRBJ2-1; weak D call: TRBD1 (5 bases). The V end was cut by 4 bases, the J end by 7 bases, with 16 bases between. Germline V gene data show CDR1 as KGHDR and CDR2 as SFDVKD. The CDR3 runs to 15 residues. The CDR3 bases are TGTGCCACCAGTGACCCCTCTGACAGACCTAATGAGCAGTTCTTC. Amino acid sequence: CATSDPSDRPNEQFF.

The rearrangement joins TRBV7-6 to TRBJ1-6; perhaps TRBD1 as D (5 bases). V lost 2 bases to trimming and J lost 7 bases, with 21 bases between them. The CDR3 runs to 18 residues. Germline assignment: CDR1 SGHVS and CDR2 FNYEAQ. The CDR3 sequence: CASSLRTGTWDDNSPLHF. The CDR3 DNA reads as TGTGCCAGCAGCTTAAGGACCGGGACCTGGGACGACAATTCACCCCTCCACTTT.

There are many counts of this clonotype. The chain recombines TRBV5-1 with TRBJ2-7; D gene ambiguous. CDR3 length: 14 residues. Germline V gives CDR1 SGHRS, CDR2 YFSETQ. The V end lost 3 bases, the J end lost 1 base, and 11 bases lay between the germline ends. CDR3 bases: TGCGCCAGCAGCTGGAAAGACGGATCCTACGAGCAGTACTTC. The encoded protein is CASSWKDGSYEQYF.

The gene calls are TRBV6-5 and TRBJ2-7; D ambiguous. The CDR3 runs to 18 residues. Per the germline V gene, CDR1 is MNHEY and CDR2 is SVGAGI. Trimming shortened V by 2 bases and J by 1 base, and 21 bases separated the two germline ends. In DNA form, the CDR3 reads TGTGCCAGCAGTTACGAGTTTGTGATGGGGATGAATTCCTACGAGCAGTACTTC. It codes for CASSYEFVMGMNSYEQYF.

This clonotype was picked up many times. The genes are TRBV29-1 and TRBJ1-1; 10 nucleotides line up with TRBD1. From germline, CDR1 is SQVTM and CDR2 ANQGSEA. The CDR3 totals 14 residues. The trim removed 4 bases at V and 4 bases at J, leaving 6 bases unmatched. The CDR3 region is CSVVSDRGGTEAFF. In DNA form, the CDR3 reads TGCAGCGTTGTATCGGACAGGGGGGGCACTGAAGCTTTCTTT.

There are many counts of this clonotype. J is TRBJ1-1 and V is TRBV7-2; D not resolved. The length of the CDR3 is 11 residues. Germline CDR1 is SGHTA and CDR2 is FQGNSA. Deletions cut 7 bases from V and 1 base from J, with 4 bases between. The CDR3 sequence is CASTPNTEAFF. In DNA, the CDR3 is TGTGCCAGCACCCCGAACACTGAAGCTTTCTTT.

The rearrangement uses TRBV7-2 and TRBJ1-2; 8 nucleotides match TRBD1. The CDR3 runs 14 residues. Germline-derived CDR1 and CDR2 are SGHTA and FQGNSA. After removal of 6 bases from V and 4 bases from J, the junction contained 7 bases not matched to a gene. CDR3: CASRPGGRIYGYTF. CDR3 nucleotides: TGTGCCAGCAGACCAGGGGGCAGAATCTATGGCTACACCTTC.

The V gene is TRBV6-2 or TRBV6-3, the J gene TRBJ2-7, with D possibly TRBD2 on 5 matching bases. Germline V gene sequence: CDR1 MNHEY, CDR2 SVGEGT. The CDR3 is made up of 14 amino acids. The V end was cut by 2 bases, the J end by 7 bases, with 15 bases between. In DNA, the CDR3 is TGTGCCAGCAGTTACGAAACCCTACGGAGGGAGCAGTACTTC. Translated, it gives CASSYETLRREQYF.

This clonotype occurred many times. The V gene is TRBV5-1, the J gene TRBJ1-1, with TRBD1 as a possible D gene (5 bases). This CDR3 spans 13 amino acids. V was cut by 0 bases and J by 5 bases, with 8 bases left in between. CDR1 SGHRS and CDR2 YFSETQ come from the germline V gene. The CDR3 loop is CASSLGDRTEAFF. The CDR3 region has the DNA TGCGCCAGCAGCTTGGGGGACCGGACTGAAGCTTTCTTT. Full variable domain (outside the CDR3, taken from reference TRBV5-1 and TRBJ1-1): KAGVTQTPRYLIKTRGQQVTLSCSPISGHRSVSWYQQTPGQGLQFLFEYFSETQRNKGNFPGRFSGRQFSNSRSEMNVSTLELGDSALYLCASSLGDRTEAFFGQGTRLTVV.